This passage covers 5 T cell receptor beta chains from one sample sequenced in a study of beta chain features in type 1 diabetes. Study-wide findings and caveats: TCRB CDR3s were moderately but significantly shorter in Type 1 diabetes patients in all four CD4+ subsets.

The entirety of the isolated RNA underwent reverse transcription, so expressed TCRB transcripts were sequenced. Data came from immunoSEQ multiplex PCR; TCRdb stores just in-frame clones and leaves some out. The table has over 40,000 clones, approximately 61% seen once. Antigens of these TCRs are unknown. The specimen was Tregs from blood. Receptors originate from a man aged 30 to 39 with type 1 diabetes. Some clones in this sample may be carry-over from other donors' samples.

V and J are TRBV9 and TRBJ1-1; possibly TRBD1 for D (5 bases). Trimming removed 4 bases from V and 2 bases from J, with 12 bases in between. The CDR3 extends over 14 amino acids. Looked up from germline, CDR1 is SGDLS and CDR2 is YYNGEE. As DNA, the CDR3 is TGTGCCAGCAGCAAAGACAGTCGTAACACTGAAGCTTTCTTT. Amino acid sequence: CASSKDSRNTEAFF.

The DNA for the CDR3 is TGTGCCAGCAGGAACTTCAACACCATATATTTT. Its protein product is CASRNFNTIYF. The chain combines TRBV7-2 with TRBJ1-3; D is uncertain. Germline CDR1 is SGHTA and CDR2 is FQGNSA. Deletions cut 6 bases from V and 7 bases from J, with 7 bases between. The CDR3 length is 11 residues.

The chain combines TRBV29-1 with TRBJ2-2, with D maybe TRBD1 (5 bases). Germline V gene sequence: CDR1 SQVTM, CDR2 ANQGSEA. The CDR3 runs to 15 residues. V was pared by 6 bases and J by 0 bases, with 14 bases between. The CDR3 reads CSVSNRRTNTGELFF. The CDR3 DNA sequence: TGCAGCGTCTCTAACAGGCGAACGAACACCGGGGAGCTGTTTTTT.

The V call is TRBV18, the J call TRBJ2-3; tentative D call: TRBD2 (5 bases). The CDR3 is 15 amino acids. Trimming pared 3 bases from V and 0 bases from J, leaving 10 bases between. From germline, CDR1 is KGHSH and CDR2 LQKENI. This chain's CDR3 is CASSPPGFSTDTQYF. CDR3 DNA: TGTGCCAGCTCACCTCCGGGATTTAGCACAGATACGCAGTATTTT.

The chain employs TRBV7-9 and TRBJ1-6, with D uncertain. This CDR3 is 14 amino acids long. Looked up from germline, CDR1 is SEHNR and CDR2 is FQNEAQ (reference sequence). Trimming took off 6 bases at V and 7 bases at J, with 13 bases between the two ends. Written as DNA, the CDR3 is TGTGCCAGCAGATATACAGAAGGCAATTCACCCCTCCACTTT. Protein: CASRYTEGNSPLHF.